The present T cell receptor (beta chain) was sequenced within a study of neoadjuvant nivolumab and ipilimumab in lung cancer. Assay used: immunoSEQ multiplex PCR; TCRdb lists only in-frame clones, some missing. This repertoire shows 18,000 or so clones, 60% to 80% found once; its top ten account for around 8.1%. Trimming pared 1 base from V and 3 bases from J, leaving 11 bases between. Per the germline V gene, CDR1 is SGHDT and CDR2 is YYEEEE. This CDR3 is built from 14 residues. This clone was recorded a few times. Antigen unknown. Study-level points and caveats: TCR richness and clonality were higher in tumors than adjacent uninvolved lung. Resected-tumor TCR richness correlated positively with pretherapy blood richness. Pathologic regression was not significantly tied to TCR clonality.

Specimen: tumor tissue, collected after neoadjuvant nivolumab, alone or with ipilimumab, at or shortly before surgery. The TCR originated in an adult with non-small cell lung cancer. The chain uses TRBV5-6 and TRBJ2-7; D may match TRBD1 or TRBD2 (5 bases each). The CDR3: CASSLIVGGYEQYF. The CDR3 DNA sequence: TGTGCCAGCAGCTTGATTGTTGGGGGCTACGAGCAGTACTTC. The variable domain in full, with the rest retrieved from reference TRBV5-6 and TRBJ2-7, is DAGVTQSPTHLIKTRGQQVTLRCSPKSGHDTVSWYQQALGQGPQFIFQYYEEEERQRGNFPDRFSGHQFPNYSSELNVNALLLGDSALYLCASSLIVGGYEQYFGPGTRLTVT.